The 13 T cell receptor beta chains given below trace back to one sample, sequenced in a study of shared clonotypes between healthy human individuals. Here immunoSEQ multiplex PCR was the method, and the copy in TCRdb shows in-frame clones only, minus some. The table has some 630,000 clones, 55% to 75% seen once. Sequencing used memory CD4+ T cells sorted from blood. The sample's subset: CD45RA-negative fraction. Receptors originate from a woman in her 30s in good health.

This clone was recorded once. This specimen includes other DNA sequences encoding the same CDR3. The CDR3 spells CASSYGTSSYEQYF. CDR3 sequence (DNA): TGTGCCAGCAGTTACGGGACTAGCTCCTACGAGCAGTACTTC. V gene TRBV6-5 combines with J gene TRBJ2-7; TRBD2 agrees at 8 bases. J was trimmed by 0 bases and V by 2 bases; bases with no gene match: 0. Germline-derived CDR1 and CDR2 are MNHEY and SVGAGI. This CDR3 spans 14 amino acids.

This clone appeared a few times. The sample has other DNA sequences that encode this CDR3 too. V usage is TRBV11-3 and J usage is TRBJ2-2; tentatively, D is TRBD2 (5 bases). The germline V gene encodes CDR1 SGHNT and CDR2 YENEEA. V lost 5 bases to trimming and J lost 5 bases, with 12 bases between them. This CDR3 is built from 14 residues. Written as DNA, the CDR3 is TGTGCCAGCAGCCCCGGCGGGTTTACCGGGGAGCTGTTTTTT. Its translation is CASSPGGFTGELFF.

This clone appeared many times. Additional DNA sequences in this sample encode the identical CDR3. This chain connects TRBV7-2 to TRBJ2-1; a possible D gene is TRBD1 (6 bases). CDR3 length: 14 residues. Trimming left V 3 bases short and J 1 base short, with 7 bases between. Germline loops: CDR1 SGHTA, CDR2 FQGNSA. CDR3 protein: CASSLDSSYNEQFF. The CDR3 coding sequence is TGTGCCAGCAGCTTGGACAGTTCCTACAATGAGCAGTTCTTC.

This clone occurred once. The rearrangement uses TRBV11-3 and TRBJ2-6; TRBD1 might be the D (5 bases). The CDR3 contains 17 residues. Germline-derived CDR1 and CDR2 are SGHNT and YENEEA. The V end was cut by 4 bases, the J end by 0 bases, with 13 bases between. CDR3 in DNA: TGTGCCAGCAGCTATAGGGGCAGGTCCTCTGGGGCCAACGTCCTGACTTTC. Its protein product is CASSYRGRSSGANVLTF.

This clone came up a few times. CDR3 bases: TGTGCCAGCAGCGTGGACCCGGGAGGGGGCACAGATACGCAGTATTTT. Amino acids: CASSVDPGGGTDTQYF. The V and J genes are TRBV9 and TRBJ2-3; 8 positions match TRBD2. There are 16 residues in the CDR3. CDR1 and CDR2 from the germline V gene are SGDLS and YYNGEE. The J segment lost 1 base and the V segment lost 2 bases, leaving 6 bases of the junction unmatched. Full variable domain (missing parts from reference TRBV9 and TRBJ2-3): DSGVTQTPKHLITATGQRVTLRCSPRSGDLSVYWYQQSLDQGLQFLIQYYNGEERAKGNILERFSAQQFPDLHSELNLSSLELGDSALYFCASSVDPGGGTDTQYFGPGTRLTVL.

This rearrangement joins TRBV6-5 to TRBJ1-1; tentatively, D is TRBD1 (6 bases). CDR1 and CDR2 (germline): MNHEY, SVGAGI. V lost 6 bases and J 4 bases, leaving 18 bases between the germline ends. The CDR3 contains 15 residues. The CDR3 bases are TGTGCCAGCAGCTCGACGGGGGGCGGTTCCACTGAAGCTTTCTTT. Encoded protein: CASSSTGGGSTEAFF.

The chain is built from TRBV6-1 and TRBJ2-4, with D perhaps matching TRBD1 (6 bases). The CDR3 sequence is 13 residues long. Germline assignment: CDR1 MNHNS and CDR2 SASEGT. V lost 5 bases, J lost 2 bases, and 7 bases lay in between. The CDR3 nucleotides are TGTGCCAGCAGTTGGGACACCAAAAACATTCAGTACTTC. Translated: CASSWDTKNIQYF.

Comment on this clone: One base away lies a much larger clone, so this may be a sequencing read error. The chain joins TRBV7-9 to TRBJ1-4; the match to TRBD1 covers 7 bases. This CDR3 is 15 amino acids long. Germline CDR1 reads SEHNR; CDR2 reads FQNEAQ (reference sequence). Trimming removed 5 bases from V and 0 bases from J; junction bases left unmatched: 3. Here the CDR3 DNA reads TGTGCCAGCAGCGCCCAGGGGGCAACTAATGAAAAACTGTTTTTT. Translated, it gives CASSAQGATNEKLFF.

This clone has just a few counts. This CDR3 is CASSVRDGENIQYF. The CDR3 DNA reads TGTGCCAGCAGTGTACGGGACGGTGAAAACATTCAGTACTTC. V is TRBV6-1 and J is TRBJ2-4; possibly TRBD1 or TRBD2 for D (5 bases each). In germline, CDR1 is MNHNS, CDR2 SASEGT. V shed 4 bases and J shed 5 bases, with 12 bases lying between them. The CDR3 has 14 amino acids.

The chain carries TRBV5-8 and TRBJ1-5; D gene uncertain. Germline CDR1 is SGHTS and CDR2 is YDEGEE. Trimming removed 2 bases at V and 4 bases at J, with 10 bases between. The CDR3 has 14 residues. CDR3 DNA: TGTGCCAGCAGCTTCCGCAGGATTAATCAGCCCCAGCATTTT. As protein: CASSFRRINQPQHF.

V gene TRBV7-3 combines with J gene TRBJ2-1; D is unclear. V was pared by 3 bases and J by 9 bases, with 9 bases between. Germline V gene lookup returns CDR1 SGHTA and CDR2 FQGTGA. The CDR3 spans 12 residues. CDR3 sequence reads: CASSFLDSEQFF. CDR3 sequence (DNA): TGTGCCAGCAGCTTTTTGGATAGTGAGCAGTTCTTC. Based on the CDR3 plus reference TRBV7-3 and TRBJ2-1, the full variable domain is GAGVSQTPSNKVTEKGKYVELRCDPISGHTALYWYRQSLGQGPEFLIYFQGTGAADDSGLPNDRFFAVRPEGSVSTLKIQRTERGDSAVYLCASSFLDSEQFFGPGTRLTVL.

The V gene is TRBV6-5, the J gene TRBJ1-2; D call uncertain. V lost 2 bases to trimming and J lost 3 bases, with 10 bases between them. CDR3 length: 14 amino acids. Per germline, CDR1 MNHEY and CDR2 SVGAGI. CDR3 in DNA: TGTGCCAGCAGTTACGGGAGGTTGGACTATGGCTACACCTTC. Its translation: CASSYGRLDYGYTF.

The chain recombines TRBV11-3 with TRBJ2-5, with D possibly TRBD1 on 6 matching bases. Germline values: CDR1 SGHNT, CDR2 YENEEA. This CDR3 region has 15 residues. Trimming shortened V by 2 bases and J by 14 bases, and 24 bases separated the two germline ends. The CDR3 nucleotides are TGTGCCAGCAGCTTATCGGGACACTTGAGGACTTTTCTATACTTC. Protein sequence: CASSLSGHLRTFLYF.